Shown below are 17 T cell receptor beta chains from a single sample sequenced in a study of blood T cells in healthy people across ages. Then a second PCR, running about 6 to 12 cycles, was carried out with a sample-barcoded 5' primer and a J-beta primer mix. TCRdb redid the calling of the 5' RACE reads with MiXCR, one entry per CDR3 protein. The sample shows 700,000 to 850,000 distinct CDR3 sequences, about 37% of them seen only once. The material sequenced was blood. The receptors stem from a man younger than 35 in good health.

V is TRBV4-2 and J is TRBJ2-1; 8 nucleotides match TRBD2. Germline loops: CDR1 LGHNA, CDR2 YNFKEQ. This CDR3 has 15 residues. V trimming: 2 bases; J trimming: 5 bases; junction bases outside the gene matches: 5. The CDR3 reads CASSQTGGPDNEQFF. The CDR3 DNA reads TGTGCCAGCAGCCAAACGGGGGGGCCGGACAATGAGCAGTTCTTC.

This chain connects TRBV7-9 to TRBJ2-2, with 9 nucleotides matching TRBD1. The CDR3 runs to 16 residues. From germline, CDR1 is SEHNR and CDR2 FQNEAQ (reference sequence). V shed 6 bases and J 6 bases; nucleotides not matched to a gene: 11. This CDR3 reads CASRGTTGGASGELFF. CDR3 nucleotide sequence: TGTGCCAGCAGAGGAACCACAGGGGGCGCTTCCGGGGAGCTGTTTTTT.

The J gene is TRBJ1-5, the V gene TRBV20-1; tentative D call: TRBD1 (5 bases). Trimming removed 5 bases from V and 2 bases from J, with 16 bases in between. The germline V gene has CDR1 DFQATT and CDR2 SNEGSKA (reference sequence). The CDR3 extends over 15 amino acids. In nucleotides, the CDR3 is TGCAGTGCTTTGTCCAGGGTGTGGGGCAATCAGCCCCAGCATTTT. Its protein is CSALSRVWGNQPQHF.

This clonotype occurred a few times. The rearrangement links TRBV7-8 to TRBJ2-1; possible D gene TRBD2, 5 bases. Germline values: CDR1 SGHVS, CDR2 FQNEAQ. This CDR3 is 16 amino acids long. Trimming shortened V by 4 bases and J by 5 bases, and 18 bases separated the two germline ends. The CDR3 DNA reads TGTGCCAGCAGCTCCCCCTGGGCGGGCGATCACAATGAGCAGTTCTTC. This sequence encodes CASSSPWAGDHNEQFF.

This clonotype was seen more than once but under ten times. The CDR3 protein is CASSSGQGDGANEKLFF. CDR3 in DNA: TGTGCCAGCAGTTCCGGACAGGGGGACGGCGCTAATGAAAAACTGTTTTTT. V usage is TRBV6-6 and J usage is TRBJ1-4; TRBD1 agrees at 10 bases. V shed 4 bases and J 3 bases; nucleotides not matched to a gene: 8. There are 17 residues in the CDR3. The germline gives CDR1 MNHNY, CDR2 SVGAGI (reference sequence).

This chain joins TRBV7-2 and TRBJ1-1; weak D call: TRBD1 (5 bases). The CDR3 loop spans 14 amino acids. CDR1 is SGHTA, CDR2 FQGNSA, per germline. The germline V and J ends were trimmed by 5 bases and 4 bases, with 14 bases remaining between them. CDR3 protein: CASSGAGIGTEAFF. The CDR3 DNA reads TGTGCCAGCAGCGGCGCAGGGATTGGCACTGAAGCTTTCTTT.

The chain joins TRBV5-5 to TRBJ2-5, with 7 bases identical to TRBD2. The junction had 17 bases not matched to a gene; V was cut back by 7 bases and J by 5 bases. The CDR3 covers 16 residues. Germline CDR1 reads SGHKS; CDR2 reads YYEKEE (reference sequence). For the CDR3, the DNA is TGTGCCAGCTCTCATGTGAAACAAGCGGGGATGGAGACCCAGTACTTC. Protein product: CASSHVKQAGMETQYF.

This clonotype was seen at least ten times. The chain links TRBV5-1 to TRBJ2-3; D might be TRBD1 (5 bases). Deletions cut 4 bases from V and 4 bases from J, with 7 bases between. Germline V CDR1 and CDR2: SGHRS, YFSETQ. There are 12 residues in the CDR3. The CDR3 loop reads CASSVRADTQYF. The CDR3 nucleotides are TGCGCCAGCAGCGTCAGGGCAGATACGCAGTATTTT.

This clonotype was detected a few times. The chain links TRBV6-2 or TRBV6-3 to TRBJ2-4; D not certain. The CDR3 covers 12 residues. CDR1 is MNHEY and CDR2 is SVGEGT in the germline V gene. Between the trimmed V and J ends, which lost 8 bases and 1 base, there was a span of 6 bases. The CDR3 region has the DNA TGTGCCAGCGCCAGGGCCAAAAACATTCAGTACTTC. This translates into CASARAKNIQYF.

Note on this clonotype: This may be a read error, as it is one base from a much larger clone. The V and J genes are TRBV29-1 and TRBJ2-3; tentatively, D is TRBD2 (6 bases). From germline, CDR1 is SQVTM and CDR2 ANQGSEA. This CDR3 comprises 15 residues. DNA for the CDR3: TGCAGCGCACATTCCGAGACAACTAGCACAGAGACGCAGTATTTT. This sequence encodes CSAHSETTSTETQYF.

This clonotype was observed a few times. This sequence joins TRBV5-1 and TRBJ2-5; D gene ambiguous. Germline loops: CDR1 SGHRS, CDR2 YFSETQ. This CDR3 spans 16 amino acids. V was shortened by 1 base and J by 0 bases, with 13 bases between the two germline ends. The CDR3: CASSLYPVKYQETQYF. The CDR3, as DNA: TGCGCCAGCAGCTTGTACCCGGTCAAGTACCAAGAGACCCAGTACTTC. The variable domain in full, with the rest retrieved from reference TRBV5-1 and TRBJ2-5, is KAGVTQTPRYLIKTRGQQVTLSCSPISGHRSVSWYQQTPGQGLQFLFEYFSETQRNKGNFPGRFSGRQFSNSRSEMNVSTLELGDSALYLCASSLYPVKYQETQYFGPGTRLLVL.

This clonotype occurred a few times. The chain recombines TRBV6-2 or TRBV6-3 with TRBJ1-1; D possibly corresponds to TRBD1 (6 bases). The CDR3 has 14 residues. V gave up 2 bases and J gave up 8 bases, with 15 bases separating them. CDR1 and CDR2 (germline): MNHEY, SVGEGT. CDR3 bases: TGTGCCAGCAGTTACCCGTCGGGACACCAGGAAGCTTTCTTT. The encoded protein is CASSYPSGHQEAFF.

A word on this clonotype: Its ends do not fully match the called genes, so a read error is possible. The CDR3 DNA follows: TGTGCCGGCAGCCCCCGAGTTACCTCTGGGGCCAACGTCCTGACTTTC. Its protein is CAGSPRVTSGANVLTF. The J gene is TRBJ2-6, the V gene TRBV12-3 or TRBV12-4; D is unclear. The CDR3 length is 16 residues.

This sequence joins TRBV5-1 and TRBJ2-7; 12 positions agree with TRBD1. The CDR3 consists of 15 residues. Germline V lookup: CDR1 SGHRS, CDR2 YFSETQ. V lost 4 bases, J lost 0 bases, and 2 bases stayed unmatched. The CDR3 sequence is CASSPGQGASYEQYF. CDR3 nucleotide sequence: TGCGCCAGCAGCCCGGGACAGGGGGCCTCCTACGAGCAGTACTTC.

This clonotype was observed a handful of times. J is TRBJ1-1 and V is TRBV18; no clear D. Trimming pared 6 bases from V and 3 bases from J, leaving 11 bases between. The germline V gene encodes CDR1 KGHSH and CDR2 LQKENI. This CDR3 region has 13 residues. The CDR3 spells CASSPQGYTEAFF. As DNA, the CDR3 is TGTGCCAGCTCCCCCCAAGGATACACTGAAGCTTTCTTT.

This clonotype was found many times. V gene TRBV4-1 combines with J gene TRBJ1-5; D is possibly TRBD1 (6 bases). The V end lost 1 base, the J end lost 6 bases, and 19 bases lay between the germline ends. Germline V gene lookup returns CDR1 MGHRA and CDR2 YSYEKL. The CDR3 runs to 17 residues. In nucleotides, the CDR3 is TGCGCCAGCAGCCAAGGTGGAACAGGGAGGGCTAGTCAGCCCCAGCATTTT. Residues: CASSQGGTGRASQPQHF.

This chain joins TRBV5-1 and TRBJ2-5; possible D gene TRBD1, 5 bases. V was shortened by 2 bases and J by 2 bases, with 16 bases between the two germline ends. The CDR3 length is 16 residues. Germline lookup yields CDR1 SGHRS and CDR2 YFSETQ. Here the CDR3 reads CASSLPLTGAQETQYF. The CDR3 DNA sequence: TGCGCCAGCAGCTTACCCCTAACAGGCGCTCAAGAGACCCAGTACTTC.